The text below deals with one TCR beta chain. The length of the CDR3 is 11 residues. Trimming left V 4 bases short and J 5 bases short, with 6 bases between. Per the germline V gene, CDR1 is SGHTA and CDR2 is FQGNSA. The sample is drawn from a study of T cell responses to AZD1222 COVID-19 vaccine. The method was immunoSEQ multiplex PCR; TCRdb's version includes in-frame clones alone and lacks a portion of them. The sample lists over 95,000 clones; about 85% were seen once. Sequences were derived from peripheral blood, sampled on day 0 of AZD1222 vaccination. This clonotype was obtained from an adult in good health. The chain carries TRBV7-2 and TRBJ2-7; D is undetermined. The CDR3 spells CASSWKHEQYF. As DNA, the CDR3 is TGTGCCAGCAGCTGGAAGCACGAGCAGTACTTC.